The rows below give T cell receptor beta chains drawn from one sample of a study of T cell responses to AZD1222 COVID-19 vaccine. Assay: immunoSEQ multiplex PCR; the TCRdb copy retains only in-frame clones and omits some. The sample has about 190,000 clones; around 93% are singletons. Sequencing used peripheral blood, obtained on day 0 of AZD1222 vaccination. These receptors all come from an adult in good health. CDR3s leave out the opening cysteine and the closing phenylalanine or tryptophan.

V gene	J gene	CDR3 length	CDR3 protein
TRBV28	TRBJ1-1	11	ASSPSQRTEAF
TRBV29-1	TRBJ2-6	11	SIRGGGANVLT
TRBV18	TRBJ2-2	15	ASSPDKGRLAAGELF
TRBV9	TRBJ2-2	13	ASSVGGAWSGELF
TRBV27	TRBJ1-1	12	ASSLYVDNTEAF
TRBV6-2/TRBV6-3	TRBJ1-6	12	ASSAQRVDSPLH
TRBV19	TRBJ2-5	11	ASRVRVGETQY
TRBV18	TRBJ1-2	13	ASSPEDRSLLGYT
TRBV7-3	TRBJ2-1	14	ASSPGDGGRYNEQF
TRBV5-1	TRBJ1-2	10	ASSFSGYGYT
TRBV5-4	TRBJ2-7	13	ASSLDRAISYEQY
TRBV9	TRBJ1-2	12	ASSPSGAGYGYT
TRBV20-1	TRBJ1-1	13	SATDRDWMNTEAF
TRBV7-2	TRBJ1-3	14	ASSFNRGVAGNTIY
TRBV11-2	TRBJ2-7	10	ASSLKNYEQY
TRBV19	TRBJ2-1	15	ASSPGVVSGIYNEQF
TRBV12-3/TRBV12-4	TRBJ2-2	11	ASSFRMSGELF
TRBV16	TRBJ2-7	12	ASSHEAGPYEQY
TRBV9	TRBJ2-6	13	ASRDRVGGANVLT
TRBV18	TRBJ1-5	15	ASSPPGAGLSNQPQH
TRBV27	TRBJ2-7	13	ASTRYHGDNYEQY
TRBV15	TRBJ1-2	12	ATSRGGQGRGYT
TRBV4-1	TRBJ2-3	15	ASSQPTSGGNTDTQY
TRBV6-6	TRBJ1-2	10	ASSYGQYGYT
TRBV5-6	TRBJ2-3	13	ASSLGGLRTDTQY
TRBV12-5	TRBJ2-1	13	ASGPTSGQNNEQF
TRBV6-6	TRBJ2-2	13	ASRRLASNTGELF
TRBV7-9	TRBJ2-1	15	ASSLAIRLAGDVEQF
TRBV5-1	TRBJ1-2	12	ASSFGARNYGYT
TRBV5-1	TRBJ2-1	11	ASSLVTGVEQF
TRBV19	TRBJ1-5	12	ASSILGSNQPQH
TRBV5-1	TRBJ1-6	15	ASSLEPSPSYNSPLH
TRBV9	TRBJ2-3	16	ASSAGTSGTTTTDTQY
TRBV4-1	TRBJ1-1	12	ASSLIARVTEAF
TRBV3-1/TRBV3-2	TRBJ1-2	13	ASSRGRFNNYGYT
TRBV6-5	TRBJ1-4	13	ASSYSQGGIEKLF
TRBV7-3	TRBJ1-1	10	ASSHIRHEAF
TRBV18	TRBJ2-4	11	ASSEVELDIQY
TRBV7-3	TRBJ1-2	13	ASSLIAGGEKGYT
TRBV28	TRBJ2-1	13	ASSDVMSSYNEQF
TRBV12-3/TRBV12-4	TRBJ2-7	11	ASSSGTGREQY
TRBV11-3	TRBJ1-1	13	ASSSGGGMNTEAF